This paragraph reports one TCR beta chain. Its matching antigen is unknown. This sample was included in a study of T-cell memory formation after mild COVID-19. Study conclusions and caveats: Clones which contracted sat mainly in CM and EM if CD4+, and in EMRA if CD8+. Specificity for SARS-CoV-2 was not confirmed among the second-wave clones peaking on day 37. Clones contracting day 15 to 85 were balanced CD4/CD8; later expanders leaned CD4+.

CDR1 and CDR2 (germline): SGHRS, YFSETQ. Between the trimmed V and J ends, which lost 2 bases and 2 bases, there was a span of 3 bases. CDR3 size: 12 residues. MiXCR was run by TCRdb on the 5' RACE reads, yielding one entry per CDR3 protein. The sample has roughly 410,000 distinct CDR3 sequences; about 24% are singletons. J is TRBJ2-3 and V is TRBV5-1; no firm D call. The sequence was obtained from an adult woman who had mild COVID-19 (a few samples of this study predate the infection). Cell type and time point are not known. What was sequenced was PBMCs or a T cell subset sorted from them (not recorded which). Here the CDR3 reads CASSFPTDTQYF. CDR3 bases: TGCGCCAGCAGCTTTCCCACAGATACGCAGTATTTT.